A single sample is the source of the 29 T cell receptor beta chains below, sequenced in a study of blood T cell repertoires in COVID-19. Profiling relied on immunoSEQ multiplex PCR, and the TCRdb table lists in-frame clones only, not all of them. The profile shows 300,000 to 450,000 clones, less than 85% of them singletons. The sample comprised peripheral blood. Receptors originate from a woman aged 18-29 years with acute or convalescent COVID-19.

The gene calls are TRBV6-5 and TRBJ2-3, with 7 bases identical to TRBD2. The CDR3 is 14 amino acids. The V gene end was trimmed by 6 bases and the J gene end by 5 bases; junction bases not matched to a gene: 8. Germline assignment: CDR1 MNHEY and CDR2 SVGAGI. CDR3 nucleotides: TGTGCCAGCAGGATGCGGGAGCATGAAGATACGCAGTATTTT. This gives the protein CASRMREHEDTQYF.

The rearrangement links TRBV6-5 to TRBJ2-5; D is possibly TRBD1 (5 bases). The germline CDR1 and CDR2 sequences are MNHEY and SVGAGI. The CDR3 spans 13 residues. The V gene lost 2 bases and the J gene lost 3 bases, with 7 bases spanning the gap. CDR3: CASSYDREETQYF. DNA for the CDR3: TGTGCCAGCAGTTACGACAGAGAAGAGACCCAGTACTTC.

The chain has TRBV3-1 (or the pseudogene TRBV3-2) and TRBJ1-1; TRBD1 is a possible D gene (5 bases). Trimming took 1 base from V and 11 from J, leaving 17 bases between them. The CDR3 contains 14 residues. Germline assignment: CDR1 LGHDT and CDR2 YNNKEL (reference sequence). CDR3 bases: TGTGCCAGCAGCCAAGCCGGAAAAGGGGTTGCGGCTTTCTTT. Its protein product is CASSQAGKGVAAFF.

The chain employs TRBV29-1 and TRBJ2-7; TRBD2 aligns across 14 bases. The CDR3 runs 20 residues. The germline CDR1 and CDR2 sequences are SQVTM and ANQGSEA. The V segment lost 7 bases and the J segment 3 bases; nucleotides outside the gene matches: 23. The CDR3: CSATDRRGTSGRIDDYEQYF. The CDR3 DNA reads TGCAGCGCGACCGACAGGAGGGGGACTAGCGGGAGAATAGACGACTACGAGCAGTACTTC.

This clone was counted between two and nine times. As DNA, the CDR3 is TGTGCCAGCAGCCCAGAGCTCCGAAGAGCGAACGAGCAGTACTTC. Its protein product is CASSPELRRANEQYF. The chain joins TRBV3-1 (or the pseudogene TRBV3-2) to TRBJ2-7; D unresolved. Deletions cut 4 bases from V and 5 bases from J, with 18 bases between. Germline loops: CDR1 LGHDT, CDR2 YNNKEL (reference sequence). This CDR3 contains 15 residues.

The CDR3 bases are TGTGCCAGCAGTCTAAGCGGGAGGGAGACCCAGTACTTC. This sequence encodes CASSLSGRETQYF. This chain links TRBV6-6 with TRBJ2-5; 9 bases are shared with TRBD2. This CDR3 comprises 13 residues. V was pared by 5 bases and J by 5 bases, with 3 bases of the junction left unmatched. Germline assignment: CDR1 MNHNY and CDR2 SVGAGI (reference sequence).

The chain carries TRBV19 and TRBJ2-7, with 9 bases fitting TRBD1. J lost 1 base, V lost 10 bases, and 8 bases had no gene match. This CDR3 has 14 residues. CDR1 is LNHDA and CDR2 is SQIVND in the germline V gene (reference sequence). CDR3 residues: CATIDRGVSYEQYF. CDR3 nucleotides: TGTGCCACCATAGACAGGGGGGTTTCCTACGAGCAGTACTTC.

The chain combines TRBV4-1 with TRBJ1-4; D uncertain. V gave up 1 base and J gave up 0 bases, with 6 bases separating them. The length of the CDR3 is 15 residues. CDR1 MGHRA and CDR2 YSYEKL come from the germline V gene. The CDR3 DNA sequence: TGCGCCAGCAGCCAAGGGCCGACAACTAATGAAAAACTGTTTTTT. Translating it yields CASSQGPTTNEKLFF.

CDR3 DNA: TGTGCCGTTGATAGGGGACAGGGTTCTGGCTACACCTTC. This codes for CAVDRGQGSGYTF. This sequence joins TRBV30 and TRBJ1-2; 9 nucleotides align to TRBD1. Per germline, CDR1 GTSNPN and CDR2 SVGIG (reference sequence). The CDR3 spans 13 residues. After removal of 8 bases from V and 7 bases from J, the junction contained 11 bases not matched to a gene.

The gene calls are TRBV4-2 and TRBJ2-5, with TRBD1 identical over 8 bases. The CDR3 consists of 14 residues. Trimming at V came to 5 bases and at J to 1 base, leaving 3 bases not matched to a gene. Germline V gene lookup returns CDR1 LGHNA and CDR2 YNFKEQ. This chain's CDR3 is CASSVDRVQETQYF. For the CDR3, the DNA is TGTGCCAGCAGCGTGGACAGGGTCCAAGAGACCCAGTACTTC.

The rearrangement links TRBV10-3 to TRBJ2-7; the D gene is possibly TRBD1 (6 bases). V lost 4 bases, J lost 6 bases, and 22 bases lay in between. Germline loops: CDR1 ENHRY, CDR2 SYGVKD. This CDR3 is built from 16 residues. The CDR3 DNA is TGTGCCATCAGTGCCGGCCAGGCAGGGGCGCAAGGCGAGCAGTACTTC. Amino acids: CAISAGQAGAQGEQYF.

V is TRBV18 and J is TRBJ1-1, with D tentatively TRBD1 (5 bases). V dropped 6 bases and J dropped 1 base, with 18 bases sitting between them. Per the germline V gene, CDR1 is KGHSH and CDR2 is LQKENI. The CDR3 is 16 residues long. The CDR3 sequence is CASSRGGIRENTEAFF. CDR3 in DNA: TGTGCCAGCTCCCGGGGGGGGATTCGGGAGAACACTGAAGCTTTCTTT.

This clone turned up a few times. The chain joins TRBV7-9 to TRBJ1-1; the D is unclear. The CDR3 is made up of 12 amino acids. Trimming took off 1 base at V and 6 bases at J, with 6 bases between the two ends. Germline assignment: CDR1 SEHNR and CDR2 FQNEAQ (reference sequence). The CDR3 region is CASSLGQAEAFF. CDR3 sequence (DNA): TGTGCCAGCAGCTTAGGGCAGGCTGAAGCTTTCTTT.

V is TRBV4-1 and J is TRBJ2-1, with D possibly matching TRBD2 (7 bases). Germline V CDR1 and CDR2: MGHRA, YSYEKL. Trimming removed 1 base at V and 4 bases at J, with 11 bases between. This CDR3 spans 15 amino acids. The CDR3 protein is CASSQVAGAYNEQFF. In DNA form, the CDR3 reads TGCGCCAGCAGCCAAGTGGCGGGGGCATACAATGAGCAGTTCTTC.

The chain combines TRBV15 with TRBJ2-7, with 7 nucleotides matching TRBD1. V was pared by 8 bases and J by 5 bases, with 12 bases of the junction left unmatched. The CDR3 is made up of 14 amino acids. The V gene's germline CDR1 is LNHNV and CDR2 YYDKDF (reference sequence). The DNA for the CDR3 is TGTGCCACCGACGGCAGGGGGACCCCCCACGAGCAGTACTTC. Residues: CATDGRGTPHEQYF.

This clone has a count of ten or more. The chain recombines TRBV2 with TRBJ2-2; D is possibly TRBD1 (5 bases). There are 13 residues in the CDR3. CDR1 is SNHLY and CDR2 is FYNNEI in the germline V gene. V was cut by 6 bases and J by 4 bases, with 9 bases left in between. The CDR3: CASRRDSTGELFF. The DNA of the CDR3 is TGTGCCAGCAGGAGAGACAGCACCGGGGAGCTGTTTTTT.

The V call is TRBV25-1, the J call TRBJ2-5, with 9 bases aligning to TRBD2. The J segment lost 3 bases and the V segment lost 0 bases, leaving 5 bases of the junction unmatched. Looked up from germline, CDR1 is MGHDK and CDR2 is SYGVNS. The CDR3 runs 16 residues. Here the CDR3 DNA reads TGTGCCAGCAGTGAATATGAGACTAGCGGCAAAGAGACCCAGTACTTC. Protein sequence: CASSEYETSGKETQYF.

Here the CDR3 DNA reads TGTGCCAGTAGTTCAGGGTTTCGCAATCAGCCCCAGCATTTT. The encoded protein is CASSSGFRNQPQHF. The V gene is TRBV19, the J gene TRBJ1-5, with a possible D match to TRBD1 (5 bases). This CDR3 spans 14 amino acids. CDR1 and CDR2 (germline): LNHDA, SQIVND (reference sequence). V was trimmed by 5 bases and J by 2 bases, leaving 10 bases between them.

The CDR3 region is CASSYSSQGSYNEQFF. The CDR3 DNA reads TGTGCCAGCAGTTACTCGAGTCAGGGATCCTACAATGAGCAGTTCTTC. V usage is TRBV6-5 and J usage is TRBJ2-1, with D possibly TRBD1 on 5 matching bases. This CDR3 has 16 amino acids. Trimming stripped 0 bases from V and 1 base from J, with 10 bases between. CDR1 and CDR2 (germline): MNHEY, SVGAGI.

The V gene is TRBV4-1, the J gene TRBJ1-2; D is uncertain. The V end lost 1 base, the J end lost 4 bases, and 13 bases lay between the germline ends. This CDR3 spans 15 amino acids. Germline loops: CDR1 MGHRA, CDR2 YSYEKL. CDR3 amino acids: CASSQGGGIGYGYTF. The DNA of the CDR3 is TGCGCCAGCAGCCAAGGAGGAGGAATTGGCTATGGCTACACCTTC.

The chain uses TRBV18 and TRBJ1-1; 9 nucleotides align to TRBD1. Germline loops: CDR1 KGHSH, CDR2 LQKENI. V gave up 4 bases and J gave up 4 bases; unmatched junction bases: 10. The CDR3 covers 16 residues. The chain's CDR3 is CASSLRGQGAATEAFF. CDR3 bases: TGTGCCAGCTCACTCCGGGGACAGGGCGCGGCCACTGAAGCTTTCTTT.

This clone was seen a handful of times. The same CDR3 can be traced to other DNA sequences in this sample. The V and J genes are TRBV12-5 and TRBJ1-5; D is possibly TRBD1 (5 bases). The germline gives CDR1 LGHNT, CDR2 FRNRAP. Trimming took 7 bases from V and 2 from J, leaving 9 bases between them. The CDR3 has 13 amino acids. In DNA, the CDR3 is TGTGCTAGTGAGGGGTCGGGCAATCAGCCCCAGCATTTT. It yields the protein CASEGSGNQPQHF.

This chain uses TRBV9 with TRBJ2-2; D perhaps matches TRBD1 (6 bases). The CDR3 is 15 residues long. Trimming took off 3 bases at V and 4 bases at J, with 13 bases between the two ends. Germline CDR1 reads SGDLS; CDR2 reads YYNGEE. This CDR3 is CASSGPGQSTGELFF. The CDR3, as DNA: TGTGCCAGCAGCGGGCCCGGACAGTCCACCGGGGAGCTGTTTTTT.

The chain is built from TRBV2 and TRBJ1-5; perhaps TRBD1 as D (5 bases). V was pared by 6 bases and J by 11 bases, with 20 bases between. Germline V gene data show CDR1 as SNHLY and CDR2 as FYNNEI. The CDR3 runs to 14 residues. The CDR3 reads CASRGGLRGGTQHF. The CDR3 DNA sequence: TGTGCCAGCAGGGGGGGTCTCCGGGGAGGAACCCAGCATTTT.

This clone showed up just a few times. V and J are TRBV7-9 and TRBJ2-3, with 7 bases matching TRBD2. This CDR3 has 18 amino acids. Unmatched junction bases numbered 10, after V lost 1 base and J lost 0 bases. CDR1 is SEHNR, CDR2 FQNEAQ, per germline (reference sequence). CDR3 in DNA: TGTGCCAGCAGCTTAGTCCGGGGGGTCCTCCTTAGCACAGATACGCAGTATTTT. Its protein is CASSLVRGVLLSTDTQYF. Full variable domain (missing parts from reference TRBV7-9 and TRBJ2-3): DTGVSQNPRHKITKRGQNVTFRCDPISEHNRLYWYRQTLGQGPEFLTYFQNEAQLEKSRLLSDRFSAERPKGSFSTLEIQRTEQGDSAMYLCASSLVRGVLLSTDTQYFGPGTRLTVL.

The gene calls are TRBV28 and TRBJ1-1, with D perhaps TRBD1 (5 bases). Germline-derived CDR1 and CDR2 are MDHEN and SYDVKM. V lost 3 bases, J lost 2 bases, and 13 bases lay in between. The length of the CDR3 is 15 residues. CDR3 region: CASSFARALNTEAFF. In DNA form, the CDR3 reads TGTGCCAGCAGTTTCGCCAGGGCACTAAACACTGAAGCTTTCTTT.

This chain links TRBV7-3 with TRBJ2-1; TRBD2 is a possible D gene (5 bases). The ends were cut back, 1 base at V and 0 bases at J, with 10 bases in the middle. CDR1 is SGHTA, CDR2 FQGTGA, per germline. This CDR3 is built from 16 residues. This CDR3 is CASSLNGNPSYNEQFF. CDR3 bases: TGTGCCAGCAGCTTAAACGGGAATCCCTCCTACAATGAGCAGTTCTTC.

The chain uses TRBV6-1 and TRBJ2-3; TRBD2 matches 13 bases. The ends lost 4 bases at V and 6 bases at J; junction bases unmatched: 10. The CDR3 covers 17 residues. Germline lookup yields CDR1 MNHNS and CDR2 SASEGT. The CDR3 DNA reads TGTGCCAGCAGTGCCCAACTAGCGGGGGGGCCCGGGGATACGCAGTATTTT. It specifies CASSAQLAGGPGDTQYF.

This clone has ten or more counts. The chain employs TRBV24-1 and TRBJ1-5; D is uncertain. V was trimmed by 7 bases and J by 5 bases, leaving 17 bases between them. The CDR3 sequence is 15 residues long. CDR1 and CDR2 (germline): KGHDR, SFDVKD. The CDR3 sequence: CATSTPVHPHQPQHF. Written as DNA, the CDR3 is TGTGCCACCAGCACCCCAGTCCATCCCCATCAGCCCCAGCATTTT.